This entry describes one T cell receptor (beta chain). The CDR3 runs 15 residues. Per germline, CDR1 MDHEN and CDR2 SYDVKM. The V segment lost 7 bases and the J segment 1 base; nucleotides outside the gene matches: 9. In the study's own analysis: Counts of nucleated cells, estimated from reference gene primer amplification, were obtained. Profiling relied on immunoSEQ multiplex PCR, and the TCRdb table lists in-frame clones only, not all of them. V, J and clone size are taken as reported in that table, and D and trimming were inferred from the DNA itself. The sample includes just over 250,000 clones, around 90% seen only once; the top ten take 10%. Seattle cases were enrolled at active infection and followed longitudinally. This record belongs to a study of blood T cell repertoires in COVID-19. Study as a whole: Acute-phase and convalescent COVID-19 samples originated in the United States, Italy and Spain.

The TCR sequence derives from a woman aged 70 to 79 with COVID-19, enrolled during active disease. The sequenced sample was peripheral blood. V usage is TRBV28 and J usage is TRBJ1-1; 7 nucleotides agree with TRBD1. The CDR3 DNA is TGTGCCAGCATCCCCACCGGGACAGAGAACACTGAAGCTTTCTTT. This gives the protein CASIPTGTENTEAFF.